Following are 16 T cell receptor beta chains from one sample sequenced in a study of blood T cell repertoires in COVID-19. Assay: immunoSEQ multiplex PCR; the TCRdb copy retains only in-frame clones and omits some. Of under 200,000 clones listed, around nine tenths are singletons. The sequencing input was PBMCs or T cells enriched from blood (not recorded which). The receptors were sampled from a woman aged 18-29 years who had recovered from COVID-19.

The chain recombines TRBV7-9 with TRBJ1-2; D possibly corresponds to TRBD1 (6 bases). The V and J ends lost 1 base and 4 bases respectively, with 10 bases between them. From germline, CDR1 is SEHNR and CDR2 FQNEAQ (reference sequence). The CDR3 extends over 14 amino acids. CDR3 in DNA: TGTGCCAGCAGCTTAGGAGGACAGTTCTATGGCTACACCTTC. This encodes CASSLGGQFYGYTF.

V and J are TRBV2 and TRBJ1-1; D uncertain. V was clipped by 5 bases and J by 6 bases, with 10 bases between them. The CDR3 is 12 amino acids. Germline V gene data show CDR1 as SNHLY and CDR2 as FYNNEI. CDR3 amino acids: CASSWQKPEAFF. The CDR3, as DNA: TGTGCCAGCAGTTGGCAAAAACCTGAAGCTTTCTTT.

The V gene is TRBV7-9, the J gene TRBJ2-3; D is ambiguous. V lost 11 bases and J 4 bases, leaving 7 bases between the germline ends. The V gene's germline CDR1 is SEHNR and CDR2 FQNEAQ (reference sequence). This CDR3 has 10 residues. The chain's CDR3 is CAGSSDTQYF. In nucleotides, the CDR3 is TGTGCCGGCTCATCAGATACGCAGTATTTT.

This chain links TRBV29-1 with TRBJ2-1; D is possibly TRBD1 (6 bases). The CDR3 loop spans 15 amino acids. V dropped 2 bases and J dropped 4 bases, with 15 bases sitting between them. Germline V gives CDR1 SQVTM, CDR2 ANQGSEA. Here the CDR3 reads CSVETFPGEYNEQFF. Written as DNA, the CDR3 is TGCAGCGTTGAAACGTTTCCAGGGGAATACAATGAGCAGTTCTTC.

The rearrangement links TRBV2 to TRBJ2-1; D is unresolved. The CDR3 spans 14 residues. Germline CDR1 SNHLY, CDR2 FYNNEI. V was trimmed by 6 bases and J by 0 bases, leaving 9 bases between them. The CDR3 nucleotides read TGTGCCAGCAGCTTGGAGCGCTCCTACAATGAGCAGTTCTTC. It is translated as CASSLERSYNEQFF. Using reference TRBV2 and TRBJ2-1 for the parts outside the CDR3, the full variable domain is EPEVTQTPSHQVTQMGQEVILRCVPISNHLYFYWYRQILGQKVEFLVSFYNNEISEKSEIFDDQFSVERPDGSNFTLKIRSTKLEDSAMYFCASSLERSYNEQFFGPGTRLTVL.

The gene calls are TRBV5-1 and TRBJ2-5; 7 bases are a match to TRBD2. Germline CDR1 SGHRS, CDR2 YFSETQ. The ends lost 4 bases at V and 2 bases at J; junction bases unmatched: 5. CDR3 size: 14 residues. CDR3 sequence (DNA): TGCGCCAGCAGCCGGGACTACTCTCAAGAGACCCAGTACTTC. The encoded protein is CASSRDYSQETQYF.

V gene TRBV7-9 combines with J gene TRBJ1-1; TRBD1 matches 8 bases. The V gene end was trimmed by 6 bases and the J gene end by 0 bases; junction bases not matched to a gene: 12. Germline assignment: CDR1 SEHNR and CDR2 FQNEAQ (reference sequence). The CDR3 consists of 17 residues. CDR3 coding DNA: TGTGCCAGCAGGGCGGGGACAGGCTTTTTACTGAACACTGAAGCTTTCTTT. Encoded protein: CASRAGTGFLLNTEAFF.

This clone was seen a single time. J is TRBJ1-3 and V is TRBV5-6; a possible D gene is TRBD1 (6 bases). The CDR3 has 15 amino acids. CDR1 is SGHDT, CDR2 YYEEEE, per germline. The V end lost 0 bases, the J end lost 4 bases, and 11 bases lay between the germline ends. The CDR3 loop reads CASSLGGGLGNTIYF. As DNA, the CDR3 is TGTGCCAGCAGCTTGGGTGGGGGCCTCGGAAACACCATATATTTT.

This chain connects TRBV7-9 to TRBJ1-4; possible D gene TRBD1, 6 bases. Germline V gives CDR1 SEHNR, CDR2 FQNEAQ (reference sequence). The CDR3 extends over 18 amino acids. Trimming removed 5 bases from V and 4 bases from J, with 23 bases in between. The CDR3 DNA is TGTGCCAGCAGCGATGCTCAACTTCCGGGACATAGTAATGAAAAACTGTTTTTT. Translating gives CASSDAQLPGHSNEKLFF.

The chain couples TRBV29-1 to TRBJ2-6; 11 positions agree with TRBD1. The ends lost 3 bases at V and 2 bases at J; junction bases unmatched: 0. Germline lookup yields CDR1 SQVTM and CDR2 ANQGSEA. The CDR3 spans 15 residues. This chain's CDR3 is CSVEGQGAGANVLTF. As DNA, the CDR3 is TGCAGCGTTGAGGGACAGGGGGCTGGGGCCAACGTCCTGACTTTC. Full variable domain (missing parts from reference TRBV29-1 and TRBJ2-6): SAVISQKPSRDICQRGTSLTIQCQVDSQVTMMFWYRQQPGQSLTLIATANQGSEATYESGFVIDKFPISRPNLTFSTLTVSNMSPEDSSIYLCSVEGQGAGANVLTFGAGSRLTVL.

This chain uses TRBV6-5 with TRBJ1-6; 9 bases align to TRBD1. This CDR3 has 15 residues. Germline trimming cut 6 bases from V and 9 bases from J; bases unmatched to any gene: 9. Germline CDR1 reads MNHEY; CDR2 reads SVGAGI. In nucleotides, the CDR3 is TGTGCCAGCAGCCGGGACAGGGACAATGGTTCACCCCTCCACTTT. It codes for CASSRDRDNGSPLHF.

This chain joins TRBV13 and TRBJ2-7; 7 bases line up with TRBD2. The trim removed 0 bases at V and 1 base at J, leaving 12 bases unmatched. The CDR3 extends over 18 amino acids. CDR1 PRHDT and CDR2 FYEKMQ come from the germline V gene (reference sequence). The CDR3 loop reads CASSLGPAPSGGSYEQYF. The CDR3 bases are TGTGCCAGCAGCTTAGGTCCGGCTCCTAGCGGCGGGTCCTACGAGCAGTACTTC. The entire variable domain, with the rest obtained from reference TRBV13 and TRBJ2-7, is as follows: AAGVIQSPRHLIKEKRETATLKCYPIPRHDTVYWYQQGPGQDPQFLISFYEKMQSDKGSIPDRFSAQQFSDYHSELNMSSLELGDSALYFCASSLGPAPSGGSYEQYFGPGTRLTVT.

In its sample, this clone ranks as medium-sized (0.01 to 0.1%). The rearrangement joins TRBV27 to TRBJ2-7; 7 bases are a match to TRBD1. V shed 5 bases, J shed 3 bases, and the junction held 7 bases outside the gene matches. The germline CDR1 and CDR2 sequences are MNHEY and SMNVEV (reference sequence). CDR3 length equals 14 residues. In DNA, the CDR3 is TGTGCCAGCAGTGTTACAGGGGCTAACTACGAGCAGTACTTC. Amino acid sequence: CASSVTGANYEQYF.

The chain joins TRBV9 to TRBJ2-3; weak D call: TRBD1 (6 bases). The V and J ends lost 0 bases and 6 bases respectively, with 11 bases between them. The V gene's germline CDR1 is SGDLS and CDR2 YYNGEE. The CDR3 is 14 amino acids. CDR3 in DNA: TGTGCCAGCAGCGTAGGGGACATCAGCGATACGCAGTATTTT. Protein sequence: CASSVGDISDTQYF.

The V call is TRBV7-9, the J call TRBJ2-3; the match to TRBD2 covers 12 bases. The CDR3 sequence is 19 residues long. After removal of 8 bases from V and 1 base from J, the junction contained 16 bases not matched to a gene. CDR1 is SEHNR and CDR2 is FQNEAQ in the germline V gene (reference sequence). This CDR3 is CASRAGWTSGTWGTDTQYF. The DNA of the CDR3 is TGTGCCAGCCGAGCGGGATGGACTAGCGGGACCTGGGGCACAGATACGCAGTATTTT.

The chain recombines TRBV30 with TRBJ1-4, with D possibly TRBD1 on 6 matching bases. The germline CDR1 and CDR2 sequences are GTSNPN and SVGIG (reference sequence). The CDR3 spans 13 residues. V was clipped by 3 bases and J by 10 bases, with 15 bases between them. The CDR3 spells CAWSAPQGRKLFF. For the CDR3, the DNA is TGTGCCTGGAGCGCCCCCCAGGGGAGAAAACTGTTTTTT.